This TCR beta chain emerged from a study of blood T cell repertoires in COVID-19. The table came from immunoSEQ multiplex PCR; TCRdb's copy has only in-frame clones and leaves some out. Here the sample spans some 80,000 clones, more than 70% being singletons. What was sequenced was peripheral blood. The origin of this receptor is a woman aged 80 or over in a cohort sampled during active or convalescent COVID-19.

The CDR3 DNA reads as TGCGCCAGCAGCGGGACTAGCGTTTGGGAGCAGTTCTTC. It translates to CASSGTSVWEQFF. J is TRBJ2-1 and V is TRBV5-1, with TRBD2 matching 10 bases. Germline V gene data show CDR1 as SGHRS and CDR2 as YFSETQ. The CDR3 length is 13 residues. Losses at the gene ends were 4 bases for V and 10 bases for J; bases not matched to a gene: 5.